The clone carrying this T cell receptor beta chain was detected ten times or more. Antigen unknown. The V and J ends lost 1 base and 9 bases, in that order; junction bases with no gene match: 7. CDR1 and CDR2 (germline): SEHNR, FQNEAQ (reference sequence). This CDR3 contains 15 residues. The sample belongs to a study of T cell repertoires in cytomegalovirus infection. Study-level information: Indications came from public TCR beta signatures; they pointed to CMV infection and to a matching HLA type.

Points from the study as a whole: Dominating the ex vivo response were TCR beta clonotypes that were CMV-specific and HLA-C-restricted.

TCRdb processed the reads anew with MiXCR; each CDR3 protein has one entry. The table includes 150,000 to 200,000 distinct CDR3 sequences, roughly 9% detected once. Specimen: PBMCs. The sequence was collected from a human donor in good health (CMV status not recorded). Some clones in this sample may be carry-over from other donors' samples. The V and J genes are TRBV7-9 and TRBJ2-1, with 9 bases that match TRBD2. As DNA, the CDR3 is TGTGCCAGCAGCTTAGGTGCGGGGGGGCAGAGTGAGCAGTTCTTC. This codes for CASSLGAGGQSEQFF.